What follows are 2 T cell receptor beta chains derived from one specimen sequenced in a study of T-cell reconstitution after alpha-beta-depleted transplantation in children. Unique molecular identifiers were used in preparing the TCRbeta library. MiXCR, applied by TCRdb to the PCR reads, yields one record per CDR3 protein. The data contain more than 550,000 distinct CDR3 sequences, about 10% of them singletons. Sequences were derived from PBMCs from the stem cell graft donor, sampled from the stem cell graft. All receptors come from a human donor who donated a stem cell graft to a child with acute myeloid leukemia.

The rearrangement uses TRBV7-2 and TRBJ1-2, with a weak D call TRBD1 (6 bases). Trimming left V 3 bases short and J 10 bases short, with 9 bases between. This CDR3 is built from 11 residues. Germline CDR1 reads SGHTA; CDR2 reads FQGNSA. In nucleotides, the CDR3 is TGTGCCAGCAGCTTCACAGGGTACTACACCTTC. It encodes CASSFTGYYTF.

This clonotype appeared a few times. V is TRBV29-1 and J is TRBJ2-1; perhaps D is TRBD1 or TRBD2 (5 bases each). The CDR3 is 14 amino acids. Germline-derived CDR1 and CDR2 are SQVTM and ANQGSEA. V lost 8 bases and J lost 3, with 17 bases in between. The CDR3 loop reads CSPTPGTYYNEQFF. The CDR3 nucleotides are TGCAGCCCTACCCCAGGGACGTACTACAATGAGCAGTTCTTC.